These T cell receptor beta chains were read from a single sample in a study of T cell responses to AZD1222 COVID-19 vaccine. The method was immunoSEQ multiplex PCR; TCRdb's version includes in-frame clones alone and lacks a portion of them. The table includes around 80,000 clones, about 83% detected once. The source was peripheral blood, collected on day 0 of AZD1222 vaccination. The source of these receptors is an adult in good health. Both conserved end residues are part of each CDR3. Fields, in order: V gene, J gene, CDR3 protein.

TRBV5-5	TRBJ1-2	CASSPETGFGGYTF
TRBV10-1	TRBJ2-5	CARKDRAGETQYF
TRBV19	TRBJ2-5	CASSNGGNQETQYF
TRBV29-1	TRBJ2-7	CSVNFGGRYEQYF
TRBV3-1/TRBV3-2	TRBJ2-1	CASRGTSGRNEQFF
TRBV6-5	TRBJ1-3	CATAESSGNTIYF
TRBV27	TRBJ2-7	CASSLAEYRGLGYEQYF
TRBV24-1	TRBJ1-5	CATSDWQGDQPQHF
TRBV11-2	TRBJ2-7	CASSLVGLAASEQYF
TRBV14	TRBJ2-3	CASSQNSVTDTQYF
TRBV12-3/TRBV12-4	TRBJ2-7	CASGRLSYYEQYF
TRBV3-1/TRBV3-2	TRBJ2-3	CASSRRAGEGGDTQYF
TRBV29-1	TRBJ1-1	CSVGGTGHSGTEAFF
TRBV6-5	TRBJ1-1	CASSYEENTEAFF
TRBV28	TRBJ2-1	CASRNLPNEQFF
TRBV6-5	TRBJ2-3	CASGTSGELTQYF
TRBV5-5	TRBJ2-7	CASTLTGDSYEQYF
TRBV10-3	TRBJ2-2	CAISDPNTGELFF
TRBV9	TRBJ1-3	CASSVAGGGNTIYF
TRBV12-3/TRBV12-4	TRBJ1-5	CASRQGLRQPQHF
TRBV7-8	TRBJ2-7	CASSIQGRAISGEQYF
TRBV2	TRBJ2-7	CASSDNRGYEQYF
TRBV24-1	TRBJ2-1	CATSEYDEQFF
TRBV6-2/TRBV6-3	TRBJ2-1	CASSPARGSYNEQFF
TRBV7-3	TRBJ2-1	CASALGAVSYNEQFF
TRBV6-5	TRBJ2-7	CASSPPTSSYEQYF